A selection of T cell receptor beta chains follows, all from one sample in a study of blood T cell repertoires in COVID-19. Produced via immunoSEQ multiplex PCR; TCRdb's table is partial and in-frame only. The sample has under 250,000 clones, about four fifths seen once. Sequencing was done on a sample of peripheral blood. Every receptor here comes from an elderly man with acute or convalescent COVID-19. The CDR3 runs from the conserved cysteine through the conserved F or W. Each record gives: clone size, J gene, D gene, V gene, CDR3 protein, CDR3 DNA. The D gene is left open where the match is weak. Size is omitted from some rows. Given values are once, few, many or a class for expanded clones.

-,TRBJ1-4,-,TRBV5-6,CASSLERRGKLFF,TGTGCCAGCAGCTTGGAACGCCGAGGAAAACTGTTTTTT
-,TRBJ1-5,TRBD1,TRBV5-8,CASSLWGQGAVGNQPQHF,TGTGCCAGCAGCTTGTGGGGACAGGGGGCTGTGGGCAATCAGCCCCAGCATTTT
few,TRBJ1-1,TRBD1,TRBV12-5,CASGPGQGLNTEAFF,TGTGCTAGTGGTCCGGGACAGGGTCTGAACACTGAAGCTTTCTTT
few,TRBJ2-6,-,TRBV7-2,CASSSNVAGANVLTF,TGTGCCAGCAGCTCAAACGTAGCTGGGGCCAACGTCCTGACTTTC
-,TRBJ2-3,-,TRBV5-1,CASSLGGTTDTQYF,TGCGCCAGCAGCTTGGGCGGGACCACAGATACGCAGTATTTT
-,TRBJ1-1,-,TRBV10-1,CARNVPGSVPEAFF,TGCGCCAGGAACGTGCCGGGGTCAGTTCCTGAAGCTTTCTTT
once,TRBJ2-1,TRBD1,TRBV19,CASSIAPGQGRDEQFF,TGTGCCAGTAGTATAGCCCCGGGACAGGGTCGCGATGAGCAGTTCTTC
-,TRBJ1-5,-,TRBV6-1,CASSESHSGNQPQHF,TGTGCCAGCAGTGAGAGCCACAGTGGCAATCAGCCCCAGCATTTT
-,TRBJ2-3,-,TRBV13,CASSHSGDTQYF,TGTGCCAGCAGCCACAGCGGGGATACGCAGTATTTT
once,TRBJ2-7,-,TRBV4-1,CASSQINREYEQYF,TGCGCCAGCAGCCAAATAAACAGGGAGTACGAGCAGTACTTC
-,TRBJ1-2,-,TRBV2,CASSEASTVYGYTF,TGTGCCAGCAGTGAAGCTTCGACAGTCTATGGCTACACCTTC
-,TRBJ1-5,-,TRBV5-6,CASSVGRGGDQPQHF,TGTGCCAGCAGCGTCGGACGGGGGGGAGATCAGCCCCAGCATTTT
-,TRBJ2-3,TRBD1,TRBV5-1,CASSQGADTQYF,TGCGCCAGCTCTCAGGGGGCAGATACGCAGTATTTT
-,TRBJ1-3,TRBD1,TRBV9,CASSATGTGASGNTIYF,TGTGCCAGCAGCGCAACCGGGACAGGGGCATCTGGAAACACCATATATTTT
-,TRBJ2-7,TRBD2,TRBV25-1,CASSAPGGANLYEQYF,TGTGCCAGCAGTGCTCCGGGGGGGGCGAACCTCTACGAGCAGTACTTC
-,TRBJ2-1,-,TRBV7-9,CASSLRPFGDNEQFF,TGTGCCAGCAGCTTACGACCCTTTGGAGACAATGAGCAGTTCTTC
-,TRBJ1-4,-,TRBV11-2,CASCLGGLSEKLFF,TGTGCCAGCTGCTTGGGGGGGCTGAGTGAAAAACTGTTTTTT
-,TRBJ1-2,TRBD1,TRBV20-1,CSASIGTGGDGYTF,TGCAGTGCTAGTATAGGGACAGGGGGCGATGGCTACACCTTC
-,TRBJ1-1,-,TRBV5-1,CASSPPLTGVEAFF,TGCGCCAGCAGCCCTCCCCTAACAGGCGTCGAAGCTTTCTTT
few,TRBJ1-3,TRBD1,TRBV4-1,CASSLDRDRVGNTIYF,TGCGCCAGCAGCCTTGACCGGGACAGGGTAGGAAACACCATATATTTT
-,TRBJ2-1,-,TRBV28,CASSFTGLSSYNEQFF,TGTGCCAGCAGTTTTACAGGCCTAAGCTCCTACAATGAGCAGTTCTTC
-,TRBJ1-2,TRBD1,TRBV5-1,CASSPTGEAFGYTF,TGCGCCAGCAGCCCGACAGGGGAGGCTTTTGGCTACACCTTC
-,TRBJ2-7,-,TRBV19,CASSTSSSLLRYEQYF,TGTGCCAGTAGTACCTCCTCTTCACTTCTGCGCTACGAGCAGTACTTC